This TCR beta chain emerged from a study of cytomegalovirus exposure and HLA in healthy donors. The study, taken as a whole, reports: Per a prior analysis, the majority of TCR beta V segments were productive roughly 87% or roughly 30% of the time.

Comments on this clone: Its cognate antigen is unknown.

Germline assignment: CDR1 SEHNR and CDR2 FQNEAQ (reference sequence). V gave up 4 bases and J gave up 1 base; unmatched junction bases: 7. This CDR3 region has 18 residues. PCR primers comprised 60 Vbeta and 13 Jbeta primers. This table comes from immunoSEQ multiplex PCR, and its TCRdb copy is limited to in-frame clones, with some not included. The sample records more than 90,000 clones, 78% being singletons. J is TRBJ2-6 and V is TRBV7-9; 10 positions agree with TRBD1. What was sequenced was PBMCs. The receptor comes from a woman between 40 and 50 years old in good health and CMV-seropositive. The CDR3 spells CASSSPGQGFSGANVLTF. The CDR3 DNA sequence: TGTGCCAGCAGCTCGCCGGGACAGGGGTTTTCTGGGGCCAACGTCCTGACTTTC. Looking up the rest from reference TRBV7-9 and TRBJ2-6 gives the full variable domain: DTGVSQNPRHKITKRGQNVTFRCDPISEHNRLYWYRQTLGQGPEFLTYFQNEAQLEKSRLLSDRFSAERPKGSFSTLEIQRTEQGDSAMYLCASSSPGQGFSGANVLTFGAGSRLTVL.